This TCR beta chain was profiled in a study of memory CD8 T cells in hepatitis C reinfection. Looking at the study overall: A positive HCV RNA test after two negatives ≥60 days apart defined reinfection.

This table comes from immunoSEQ multiplex PCR, and its TCRdb copy is limited to in-frame clones, with some not included. The sample records over 50,000 clones, 85% to 90% being singletons. CDR3 length equals 13 residues. The germline gives CDR1 SEHNR, CDR2 FQNEAQ (reference sequence). V was clipped by 11 bases and J by 6 bases, with 19 bases between them. Time point in this sample: pre-reinfection, 55 to 20 weeks before reinfection detection. Sorted cells were sequenced directly ex vivo without any in vitro expansion. At all three reinfection time points, viable CD3+ CD8+ CD45RO- cells from a couple of donors served as controls.

Specimen: naive CD8+ T cells sorted from blood. The chain links TRBV7-9 to TRBJ1-1; tentative D call: TRBD1 (6 bases). The clonotype comes from a man between 18 and 29 years old with hepatitis C virus infection. CDR3 DNA: TGTGCCGGAAAAATACAGGGATCCCCTGAAGCTTTCTTT. Amino acid sequence: CAGKIQGSPEAFF.